The next 2 T cell receptor beta chains were all read from a single sample in a study of cytomegalovirus exposure and HLA in healthy donors. PCR primers comprised 60 Vbeta and 13 Jbeta primers. The method was immunoSEQ multiplex PCR; TCRdb's version includes in-frame clones alone and lacks a portion of them. The table records 120,000 to 150,000 clones, roughly 80% of them present only once. The source material was PBMCs. The receptors here all came from a female donor in good health and CMV-seronegative.

The gene calls are TRBV15 and TRBJ1-2, with D uncertain. The CDR3 contains 13 residues. The germline gives CDR1 LNHNV, CDR2 YYDKDF (reference sequence). With 5 bases removed from V and 6 bases from J, the gap between germline ends came to 13 bases. As DNA, the CDR3 is TGTGCCACCAGCTCCGAGCATGGTGATGGCTACACCTTC. Its translation is CATSSEHGDGYTF.

This chain joins TRBV6-5 and TRBJ2-2; TRBD2 matches 9 bases. The V gene's germline CDR1 is MNHEY and CDR2 SVGAGI. This CDR3 has 15 amino acids. With 5 bases clipped from V and 7 bases from J, the junction kept 8 bases outside the gene matches. The chain's CDR3 is CASSTLAGPIGELFF. CDR3 nucleotides: TGTGCCAGCAGTACTCTAGCGGGGCCGATCGGGGAGCTGTTTTTT.